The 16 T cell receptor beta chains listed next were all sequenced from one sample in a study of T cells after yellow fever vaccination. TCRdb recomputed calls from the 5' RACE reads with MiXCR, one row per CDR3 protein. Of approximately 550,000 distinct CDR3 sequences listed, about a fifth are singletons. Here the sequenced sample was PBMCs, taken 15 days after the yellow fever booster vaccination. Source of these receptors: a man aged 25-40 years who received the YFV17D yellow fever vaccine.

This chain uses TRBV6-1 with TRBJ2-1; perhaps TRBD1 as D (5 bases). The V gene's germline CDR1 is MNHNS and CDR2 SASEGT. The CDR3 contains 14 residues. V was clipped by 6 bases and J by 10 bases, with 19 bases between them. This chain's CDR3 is CASREPGGKGEQFF. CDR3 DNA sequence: TGTGCCAGCAGGGAGCCGGGCGGCAAGGGGGAGCAGTTCTTC.

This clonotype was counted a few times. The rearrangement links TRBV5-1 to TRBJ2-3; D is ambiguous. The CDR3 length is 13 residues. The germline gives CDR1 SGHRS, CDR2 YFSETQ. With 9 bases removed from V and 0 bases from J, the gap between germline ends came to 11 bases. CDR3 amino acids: CATTGSSTDTQYF. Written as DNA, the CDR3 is TGCGCCACTACTGGTTCTAGCACAGATACGCAGTATTTT.

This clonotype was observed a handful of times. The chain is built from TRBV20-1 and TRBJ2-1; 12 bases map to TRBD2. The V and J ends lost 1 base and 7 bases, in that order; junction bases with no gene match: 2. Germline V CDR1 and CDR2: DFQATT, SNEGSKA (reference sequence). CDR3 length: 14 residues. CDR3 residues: CSARGLAGENEQFF. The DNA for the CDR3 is TGCAGTGCTAGAGGACTAGCGGGAGAGAATGAGCAGTTCTTC.

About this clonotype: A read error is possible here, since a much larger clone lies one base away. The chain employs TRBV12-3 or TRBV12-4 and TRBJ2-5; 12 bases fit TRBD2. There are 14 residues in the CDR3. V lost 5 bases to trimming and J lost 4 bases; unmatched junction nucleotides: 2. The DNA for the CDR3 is TGTGCCAGCAGTAAACTAGCGGGAGGAGAGACCCAGTACTTC. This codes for CASSKLAGGETQYF.

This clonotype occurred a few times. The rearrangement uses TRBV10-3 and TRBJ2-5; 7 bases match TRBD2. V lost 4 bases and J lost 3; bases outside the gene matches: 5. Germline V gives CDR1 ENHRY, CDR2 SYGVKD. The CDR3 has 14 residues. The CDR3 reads CAISAGGGEETQYF. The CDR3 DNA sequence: TGTGCCATCAGTGCCGGGGGAGGGGAAGAGACCCAGTACTTC.

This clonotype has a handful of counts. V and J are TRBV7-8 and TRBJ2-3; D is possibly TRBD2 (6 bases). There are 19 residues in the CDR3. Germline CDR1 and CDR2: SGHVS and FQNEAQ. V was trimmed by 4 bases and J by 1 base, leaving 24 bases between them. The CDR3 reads CASSSLGLAAVWGTDTQYF. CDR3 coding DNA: TGTGCCAGCAGCTCCCTCGGGTTAGCGGCGGTCTGGGGCACAGATACGCAGTATTTT.

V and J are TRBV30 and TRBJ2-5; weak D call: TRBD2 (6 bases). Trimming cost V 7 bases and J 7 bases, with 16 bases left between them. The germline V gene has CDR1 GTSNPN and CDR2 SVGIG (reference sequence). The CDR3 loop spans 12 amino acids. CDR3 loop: CASFGGIGTQYF. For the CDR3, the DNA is TGTGCCTCCTTTGGGGGGATCGGGACCCAGTACTTC.

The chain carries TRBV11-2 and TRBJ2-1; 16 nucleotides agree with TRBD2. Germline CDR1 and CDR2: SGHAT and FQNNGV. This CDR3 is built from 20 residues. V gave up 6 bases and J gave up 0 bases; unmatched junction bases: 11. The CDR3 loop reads CASRGSPGLAGGRSYNEQFF. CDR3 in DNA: TGTGCCAGCAGGGGTTCTCCGGGACTAGCGGGAGGGCGCTCCTACAATGAGCAGTTCTTC.

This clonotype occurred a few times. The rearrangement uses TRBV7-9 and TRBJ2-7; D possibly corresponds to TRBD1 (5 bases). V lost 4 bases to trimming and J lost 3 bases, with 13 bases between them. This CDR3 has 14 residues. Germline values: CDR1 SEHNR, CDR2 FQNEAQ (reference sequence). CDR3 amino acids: CASSSPGSNYEQYF. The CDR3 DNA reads TGTGCCAGCAGCTCCCCAGGGTCTAACTACGAGCAGTACTTC.

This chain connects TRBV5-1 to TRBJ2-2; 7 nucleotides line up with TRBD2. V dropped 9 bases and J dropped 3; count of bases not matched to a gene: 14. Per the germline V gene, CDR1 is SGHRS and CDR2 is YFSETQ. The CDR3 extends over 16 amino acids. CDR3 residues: CATRTAGTTYTGELFF. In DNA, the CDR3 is TGCGCCACCCGAACGGCAGGGACTACCTACACCGGGGAGCTGTTTTTT.

CDR3 sequence (DNA): TGCGCCAGCAGCTTGCGGCGGGAGAACTACGAGCAGTACTTC. This gives the protein CASSLRRENYEQYF. The V gene is TRBV5-1, the J gene TRBJ2-7; 7 nucleotides line up with TRBD2. From germline, CDR1 is SGHRS and CDR2 YFSETQ. Trimming took 1 base from V and 3 from J; bases not matched to a gene: 4. The CDR3 spans 14 residues.

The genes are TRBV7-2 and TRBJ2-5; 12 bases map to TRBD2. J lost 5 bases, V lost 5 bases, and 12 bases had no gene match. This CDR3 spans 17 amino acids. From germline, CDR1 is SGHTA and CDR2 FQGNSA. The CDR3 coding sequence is TGTGCCAGCAGCGAGATGGGACTAGCGGGCCCCGGGGAGACCCAGTACTTC. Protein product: CASSEMGLAGPGETQYF.

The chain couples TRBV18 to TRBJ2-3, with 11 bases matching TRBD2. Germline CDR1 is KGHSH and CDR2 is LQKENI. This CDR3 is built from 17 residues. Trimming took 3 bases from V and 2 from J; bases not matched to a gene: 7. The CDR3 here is CASSPIGTSGSTDTQYF. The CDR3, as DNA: TGTGCCAGCTCACCTATCGGGACTAGCGGATCCACAGATACGCAGTATTTT. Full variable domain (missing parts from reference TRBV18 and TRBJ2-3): NAGVMQNPRHLVRRRGQEARLRCSPMKGHSHVYWYRQLPEEGLKFMVYLQKENIIDESGMPKERFSAEFPKEGPSILRIQQVVRGDSAAYFCASSPIGTSGSTDTQYFGPGTRLTVL.

DNA of the CDR3: TGTGCCAGCAGCTTAGAGGGGGCGCCGGGTCAGCCCCAGCATTTT. Protein: CASSLEGAPGQPQHF. The chain combines TRBV7-9 with TRBJ1-5; 7 positions match TRBD1. CDR1 and CDR2 (germline): SEHNR, FQNEAQ (reference sequence). V was clipped by 1 base and J by 6 bases; unmatched bases: 6. The CDR3 sequence is 15 residues long.

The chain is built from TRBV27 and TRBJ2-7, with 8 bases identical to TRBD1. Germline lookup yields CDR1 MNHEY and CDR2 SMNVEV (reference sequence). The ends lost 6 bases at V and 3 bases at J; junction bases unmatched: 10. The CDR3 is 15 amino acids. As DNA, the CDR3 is TGTGCCAGCAGCTCCAGGAGACAGGGGAACTACGAGCAGTACTTC. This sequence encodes CASSSRRQGNYEQYF.

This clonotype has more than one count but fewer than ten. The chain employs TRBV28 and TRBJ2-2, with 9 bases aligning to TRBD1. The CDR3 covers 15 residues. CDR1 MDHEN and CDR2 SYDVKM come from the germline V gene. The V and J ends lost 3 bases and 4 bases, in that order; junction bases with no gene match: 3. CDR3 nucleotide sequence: TGTGCCAGCAGTTTCCGGGACAGGGTCACCGGGGAGCTGTTTTTT. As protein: CASSFRDRVTGELFF.